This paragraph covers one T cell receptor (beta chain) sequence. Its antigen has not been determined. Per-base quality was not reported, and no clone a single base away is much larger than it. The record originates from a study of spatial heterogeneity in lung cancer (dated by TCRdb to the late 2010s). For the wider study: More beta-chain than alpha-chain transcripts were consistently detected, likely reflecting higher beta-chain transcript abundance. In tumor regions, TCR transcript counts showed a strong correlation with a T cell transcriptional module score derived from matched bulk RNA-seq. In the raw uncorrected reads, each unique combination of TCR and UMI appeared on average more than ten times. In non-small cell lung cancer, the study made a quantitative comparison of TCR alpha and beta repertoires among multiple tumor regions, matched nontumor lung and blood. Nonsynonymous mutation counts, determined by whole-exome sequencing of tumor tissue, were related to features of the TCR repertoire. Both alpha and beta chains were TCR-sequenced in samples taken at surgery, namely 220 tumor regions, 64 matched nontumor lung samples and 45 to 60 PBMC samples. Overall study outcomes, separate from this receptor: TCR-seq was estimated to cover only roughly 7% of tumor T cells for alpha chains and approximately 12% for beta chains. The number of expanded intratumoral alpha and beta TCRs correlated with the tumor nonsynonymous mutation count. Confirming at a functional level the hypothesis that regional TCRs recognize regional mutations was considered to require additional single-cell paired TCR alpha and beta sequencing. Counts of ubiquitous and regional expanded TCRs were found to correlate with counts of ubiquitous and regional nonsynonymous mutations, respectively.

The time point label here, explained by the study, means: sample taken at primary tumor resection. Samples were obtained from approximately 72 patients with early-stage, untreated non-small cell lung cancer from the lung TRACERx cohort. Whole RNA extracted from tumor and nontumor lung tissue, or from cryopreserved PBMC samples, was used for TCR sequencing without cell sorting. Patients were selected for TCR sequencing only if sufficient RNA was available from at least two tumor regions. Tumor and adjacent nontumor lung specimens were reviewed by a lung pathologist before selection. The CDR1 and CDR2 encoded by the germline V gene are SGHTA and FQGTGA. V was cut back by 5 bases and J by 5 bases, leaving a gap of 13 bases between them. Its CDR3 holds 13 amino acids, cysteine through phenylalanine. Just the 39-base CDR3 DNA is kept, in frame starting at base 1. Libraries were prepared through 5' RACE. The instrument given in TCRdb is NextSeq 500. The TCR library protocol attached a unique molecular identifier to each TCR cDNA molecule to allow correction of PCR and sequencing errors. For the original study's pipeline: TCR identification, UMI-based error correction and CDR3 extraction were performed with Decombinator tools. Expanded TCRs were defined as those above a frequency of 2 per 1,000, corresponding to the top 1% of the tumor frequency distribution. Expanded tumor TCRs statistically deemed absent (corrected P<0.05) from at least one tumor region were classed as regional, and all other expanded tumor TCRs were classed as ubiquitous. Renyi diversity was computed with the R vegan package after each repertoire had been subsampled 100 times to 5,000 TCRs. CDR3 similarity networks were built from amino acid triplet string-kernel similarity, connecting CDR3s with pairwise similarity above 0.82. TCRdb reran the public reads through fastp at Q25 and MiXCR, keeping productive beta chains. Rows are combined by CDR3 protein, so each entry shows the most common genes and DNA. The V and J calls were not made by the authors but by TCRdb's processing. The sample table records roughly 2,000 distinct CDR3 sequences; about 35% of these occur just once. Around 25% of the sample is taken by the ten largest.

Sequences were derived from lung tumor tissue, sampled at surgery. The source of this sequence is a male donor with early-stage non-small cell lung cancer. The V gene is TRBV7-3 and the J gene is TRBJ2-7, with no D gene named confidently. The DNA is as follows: TGTGCCAGCAGCCAGACGTCCTGGGACGAGCAGTACTTC. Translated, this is CASSQTSWDEQYF.